Below, 10 T cell receptor beta chains from the same sample are listed, as sequenced in a study of blood T cell repertoires in COVID-19. Clones were sequenced by immunoSEQ multiplex PCR, and TCRdb holds only the in-frame ones, with some missing. The sample lists about 190,000 clones; about four fifths were seen once. Sequencing used peripheral blood. Receptor source: a woman aged 70-85 years with active or convalescent COVID-19.

The rearrangement joins TRBV12-3 or TRBV12-4 to TRBJ1-1, with TRBD1 identical over 8 bases. This CDR3 spans 13 amino acids. Unmatched junction bases numbered 6, after V lost 6 bases and J lost 6 bases. The CDR3 DNA reads TGTGCCAGCAGCTCCAGGGGGCACGCTGAAGCTTTCTTT. Amino acids: CASSSRGHAEAFF.

The V and J genes are TRBV28 and TRBJ2-7, with D perhaps matching TRBD1 (6 bases). CDR1 is MDHEN, CDR2 SYDVKM, per germline. Trimming cost V 7 bases and J 3 bases, with 16 bases left between them. The CDR3 extends over 14 amino acids. The CDR3 sequence is CASTPWGQYYEQYF. In DNA form, the CDR3 reads TGTGCCAGCACCCCATGGGGACAATACTACGAGCAGTACTTC.

The rearrangement joins TRBV27 to TRBJ1-2; 8 bases map to TRBD1. V was clipped by 6 bases and J by 4 bases; unmatched bases: 10. Per the germline V gene, CDR1 is MNHEY and CDR2 is SMNVEV (reference sequence). CDR3 length: 15 residues. CDR3 residues: CASRTAGGEGYGYTF. In nucleotides, the CDR3 is TGTGCCAGCAGGACCGCAGGGGGCGAGGGCTATGGCTACACCTTC.

The sample holds one count of this clone. The rearrangement links TRBV5-6 to TRBJ2-3; TRBD1 might be the D (7 bases). V was cut by 4 bases and J by 4 bases, with 16 bases left in between. This CDR3 spans 15 amino acids. Looked up from germline, CDR1 is SGHDT and CDR2 is YYEEEE. This CDR3 reads CASSTRDRLADTQYF. As DNA, the CDR3 is TGTGCCAGCAGCACCCGGGACAGACTAGCAGATACGCAGTATTTT.

The J gene is TRBJ1-2, the V gene TRBV27; the match to TRBD1 covers 10 bases. Germline lookup yields CDR1 MNHEY and CDR2 SMNVEV (reference sequence). J was trimmed by 9 bases and V by 3 bases; bases with no gene match: 10. This CDR3 has 15 residues. The CDR3 region has the DNA TGTGCCAGCAGTTTTAGCCGACAGGGGGCTTTGAGCTACACCTTC. It yields the protein CASSFSRQGALSYTF.

The V and J genes are TRBV2 and TRBJ2-1; 7 nucleotides agree with TRBD2. V was pared by 7 bases and J by 7 bases, with 10 bases of the junction left unmatched. Germline loops: CDR1 SNHLY, CDR2 FYNNEI. The CDR3 extends over 14 amino acids. The CDR3 sequence: CASMGGSRVNEQFF. The CDR3 DNA reads TGTGCCAGCATGGGCGGGAGTAGGGTGAATGAGCAGTTCTTC.

The V call is TRBV30, the J call TRBJ2-7, with 12 bases matching TRBD1. The CDR3 sequence is 14 residues long. Per the germline V gene, CDR1 is GTSNPN and CDR2 is SVGIG (reference sequence). Unmatched junction bases numbered 10, after V lost 6 bases and J lost 7 bases. CDR3 nucleotide sequence: TGTGCCTGTACCCCGGGACAGGGGGCGGGTGAGCAGTACTTC. Protein sequence: CACTPGQGAGEQYF.

The chain combines TRBV5-1 with TRBJ1-1, with D unresolved. CDR3 size: 14 residues. Trimming took 4 bases from V and 5 from J, leaving 15 bases between them. Looked up from germline, CDR1 is SGHRS and CDR2 is YFSETQ. CDR3 loop: CASSLDIPRTEAFF. The CDR3 DNA sequence: TGCGCCAGCAGCCTTGACATCCCTCGGACTGAAGCTTTCTTT.

V and J are TRBV21-1 and TRBJ1-5; the table gives TRBD1 as D, unverified against the DNA. TRBV21-1 is marked as a pseudogene. This CDR3 region has 18 residues. DNA of the CDR3: TGTGCCAGCAGCAAGAGGGACAGGGGGCTTATCGGCAATCAGCCCCAGCATTTT. Protein: CASSKRDRGLIGNQPQHF.

The V and J genes are TRBV19 and TRBJ2-5, with 7 positions matching TRBD1. In germline, CDR1 is LNHDA, CDR2 SQIVND (reference sequence). The CDR3 is 18 amino acids. V lost 0 bases and J lost 1; bases outside the gene matches: 11. The CDR3: CASSIDLGIQGLQETQYF. In nucleotides, the CDR3 is TGTGCCAGTAGTATAGATCTGGGGATACAGGGGCTCCAAGAGACCCAGTACTTC.